The table lists the clone carrying this T cell receptor (beta chain) with many counts. During its preparation, the TCRbeta library received unique molecular identifiers. MiXCR was run by TCRdb on the PCR reads, yielding one entry per CDR3 protein. The sample has about 110,000 distinct CDR3 sequences, 10% to 13% seen once. This entry comes from a study of T-cell reconstitution after alpha-beta-depleted transplantation in children. V gave up 3 bases and J gave up 7 bases, with 17 bases separating them. This CDR3 has 16 residues. CDR1 and CDR2 (germline): SGDLS, YYNGEE. The receptor's source is a human donor who donated a stem cell graft to a child with acute lymphoblastic leukemia. The chain has TRBV9 and TRBJ1-6; TRBD1 is a possible D gene (5 bases). The sequences come from PBMCs from the stem cell graft donor, collected from the stem cell graft. The CDR3 protein is CASSAPGDSGNSPLHF. The CDR3 coding sequence is TGTGCCAGCAGCGCCCCGGGCGACAGCGGAAATTCACCCCTCCACTTT.